This TCR beta chain is from a study of vaccination effects on CD4 cells after COVID-19. In the study overall: Post-vaccine samples followed the second dose by a median of 72 days. Whole-study findings and limits: The study found marked clonal contraction of infection- and vaccine-induced clones late after vaccination.

The CDR3 contains 14 residues. Germline-derived CDR1 and CDR2 are MNHEY and SVGAGI. Trimming cost V 6 bases and J 2 bases; bases outside gene matches: 6. CD4+ T cells were isolated after approximately 10 days of culture. Between March and December 2020, the person had a SARS-CoV-2 infection that PCR confirmed. As their vaccination, participants received two doses of either BNT162b2 or mRNA-1273. Points on this clone: Its antigen is still unknown.

Data came from immunoSEQ multiplex PCR; TCRdb stores just in-frame clones and leaves some out. The sample records some 46,000 clones, around 80% being singletons. The source material was CD4+ T cells from PBMCs cultured without peptide, sampled after COVID-19 vaccination. This clonotype was sampled from a human donor who had a prior SARS-CoV-2 infection. The chain joins TRBV6-5 to TRBJ2-5, with TRBD1 matching 7 bases. The CDR3 DNA reads TGTGCCAGCAGCTTACAACAGGGGCAAGAGACCCAGTACTTC. This encodes CASSLQQGQETQYF.